These 30 T cell receptor beta chains originate from one sample sequenced in a study of vaccination effects on CD4 cells after COVID-19. Profiled with immunoSEQ multiplex PCR; TCRdb holds only in-frame clones, not every one. The sample records about 81,000 clones, 60% to 85% being singletons. Under the ViraFEST assay, PBMC were stimulated with viral peptide pools so that antigen-specific CD4+ T cells expanded. Sequencing was performed afterwards. Subsequent to a culture period of more than 9 days, CD4+ T cells were isolated. The vaccine given was either BNT162b2 or mRNA-1273, in two doses. These TCRs are of unknown antigen specificity. The sequences come from CD4+ T cells from PBMCs cultured with HCoV-OC43 spike peptides, collected after COVID-19 vaccination. Subset in this sample: HCoV-OC43 spike overlapping peptide pool stimulation. The receptors here all came from a human donor who received a COVID-19 vaccine.

This clone occurred once. The J gene is TRBJ2-5, the V gene TRBV24-1; 9 nucleotides line up with TRBD1. J was trimmed by 7 bases and V by 2 bases; bases with no gene match: 7. Germline values: CDR1 KGHDR, CDR2 SFDVKD. The CDR3 length is 15 residues. Here the CDR3 DNA reads TGTGCCACCAGTGATTGGACAGGGGTTGTGTGGACCCAGTACTTC. Protein sequence: CATSDWTGVVWTQYF.

In its sample, this clone was seen once. The CDR3 region is CASSIKTSGWGAVVVRGEQFF. CDR3 nucleotides: TGTGCCAGTAGTATAAAAACAAGCGGGTGGGGGGCGGTGGTGGTAAGAGGTGAGCAGTTCTTC. The rearrangement links TRBV19 to TRBJ2-1; D possibly uses TRBD1 or TRBD2 (6 bases each). The CDR3 has 21 amino acids. The V and J ends lost 2 bases and 9 bases respectively, with 35 bases between them. Germline CDR1 is LNHDA and CDR2 is SQIVND (reference sequence).

This clone showed up just once. This chain joins TRBV6-6 and TRBJ1-2, with D unresolved. Deletions cut 3 bases from V and 2 bases from J, with 7 bases between. Per the germline V gene, CDR1 is MNHNY and CDR2 is SVGAGI (reference sequence). The CDR3 consists of 13 residues. CDR3 region: CASSYGRNYGYTF. The CDR3 nucleotides read TGTGCCAGCAGTTATGGGCGGAACTATGGCTACACCTTC.

This clone was counted a few times. The chain is built from TRBV7-2 and TRBJ1-6; D ambiguous. Germline values: CDR1 SGHTA, CDR2 FQGNSA. V lost 5 bases, J lost 8 bases, and 7 bases lay in between. This CDR3 spans 12 amino acids. The chain's CDR3 is CASSPFDSPLHF. The CDR3 DNA sequence: TGTGCCAGCAGCCCGTTTGATTCACCCCTCCACTTT.

A few counts support this clone. The chain employs TRBV5-6 and TRBJ1-6, with D perhaps TRBD1 (5 bases). There are 17 residues in the CDR3. Trimming removed 3 bases at V and 8 bases at J, with 21 bases between. In germline, CDR1 is SGHDT, CDR2 YYEEEE. CDR3 sequence: CASSSLEGRLGDSPLHF. In DNA, the CDR3 is TGTGCCAGCAGCTCCTTGGAGGGACGATTGGGGGATTCACCCCTCCACTTT.

V gene TRBV18 combines with J gene TRBJ1-1; D perhaps matches TRBD1 (5 bases). Germline V lookup: CDR1 KGHSH, CDR2 LQKENI. V was shortened by 3 bases and J by 1 base, with 9 bases between the two germline ends. The CDR3 runs to 14 residues. CDR3 protein: CASSPKTGNTEAFF. The CDR3 coding sequence is TGTGCCAGCTCACCTAAAACAGGGAACACTGAAGCTTTCTTT.

The chain links TRBV4-1 to TRBJ2-3, with 11 bases identical to TRBD2. The V segment lost 1 base and the J segment 2 bases; nucleotides outside the gene matches: 8. Germline assignment: CDR1 MGHRA and CDR2 YSYEKL. The CDR3 has 18 residues. CDR3 sequence: CASSQAPLAGGLTDTQYF. The CDR3 coding sequence is TGCGCCAGCAGCCAAGCCCCCCTAGCGGGGGGACTCACAGATACGCAGTATTTT.

The genes are TRBV5-1 and TRBJ1-1, with D perhaps matching TRBD1 (6 bases). The germline V and J ends were trimmed by 4 bases and 3 bases, with 13 bases remaining between them. Germline CDR1 SGHRS, CDR2 YFSETQ. The CDR3 is 14 residues long. CDR3 bases: TGCGCCAGCAGCCCACTACAGGGAGACACTGAAGCTTTCTTT. Protein: CASSPLQGDTEAFF.

The V call is TRBV6-5, the J call TRBJ2-3; tentative D call: TRBD2 (6 bases). The CDR3 consists of 13 residues. Germline assignment: CDR1 MNHEY and CDR2 SVGAGI. The germline V and J ends were trimmed by 6 bases and 3 bases, with 10 bases remaining between them. The CDR3 sequence: CASRQTRTDTQYF. CDR3 coding DNA: TGTGCCAGCAGGCAGACTAGGACAGATACGCAGTATTTT.

This clone was recorded a few times. J is TRBJ2-1 and V is TRBV5-1, with D unclear. Trimming removed 1 base at V and 11 bases at J, with 19 bases between. This CDR3 spans 15 amino acids. Germline CDR1 reads SGHRS; CDR2 reads YFSETQ. The CDR3 nucleotides are TGCGCCAGCAGCTTGAGCCACGATTCCTTTATGAAGCAGTTCTTC. This sequence encodes CASSLSHDSFMKQFF.

This clone came up a few times. This sequence joins TRBV12-3 or TRBV12-4 and TRBJ1-6, with D possibly matching TRBD1 (5 bases). The CDR3 runs 12 residues. V was trimmed by 6 bases and J by 8 bases, leaving 8 bases between them. The CDR3 DNA sequence: TGTGCCAGCAGCCCAGGGTATTCACCCCTCCACTTT. Its protein product is CASSPGYSPLHF.

The chain carries TRBV6-5 and TRBJ1-1, with D possibly matching TRBD1 (5 bases). V was cut by 8 bases and J by 5 bases, with 12 bases left in between. Germline lookup yields CDR1 MNHEY and CDR2 SVGAGI. This CDR3 spans 12 amino acids. The CDR3 sequence is CASGRRGTEAFF. DNA of the CDR3: TGTGCCAGCGGACGGAGGGGTACTGAAGCTTTCTTT.

The chain recombines TRBV6-5 with TRBJ2-2; tentative D call: TRBD1 (6 bases). CDR1 is MNHEY and CDR2 is SVGAGI in the germline V gene. The CDR3 consists of 12 residues. Trimming cost V 5 bases and J 10 bases, with 11 bases left between them. CDR3 loop: CASSTGWQELFF. The CDR3 DNA is TGTGCCAGCAGTACAGGGTGGCAGGAGCTGTTTTTT.

The chain links TRBV19 to TRBJ1-5; 10 bases fit TRBD1. The CDR3 covers 16 residues. Germline lookup yields CDR1 LNHDA and CDR2 SQIVND (reference sequence). After removal of 6 bases from V and 6 bases from J, the junction contained 11 bases not matched to a gene. In nucleotides, the CDR3 is TGTGCCAGTAGAGACCTCGACAGGGGGCCCGGTCAGCCCCAGCATTTT. Translating gives CASRDLDRGPGQPQHF.

This chain connects TRBV7-2 to TRBJ1-1; 8 nucleotides line up with TRBD1. The CDR3 has 16 amino acids. The trim removed 5 bases at V and 3 bases at J, leaving 11 bases unmatched. Germline assignment: CDR1 SGHTA and CDR2 FQGNSA. The CDR3 sequence: CASSPSYQGAYTEAFF. In DNA, the CDR3 is TGTGCCAGCAGCCCTTCCTATCAGGGGGCATACACTGAAGCTTTCTTT.

The chain recombines TRBV5-1 with TRBJ2-5, with 13 bases lining up with TRBD2. The CDR3 has 15 amino acids. Germline V gives CDR1 SGHRS, CDR2 YFSETQ. V lost 5 bases to trimming and J lost 4 bases; unmatched junction nucleotides: 5. In DNA form, the CDR3 reads TGCGCCAGCAGGCCTCGACTAGCGGGGGGAGAGACCCAGTACTTC. Translating it yields CASRPRLAGGETQYF.

The CDR3 DNA reads TGTGCCAGCAGCCGGACAGGGGGGGTTGGGTACGAGCAGTACGTC. This sequence encodes CASSRTGGVGYEQYV. This rearrangement joins TRBV11-2 to TRBJ2-7; 10 bases map to TRBD1. Germline V gene sequence: CDR1 SGHAT, CDR2 FQNNGV. V was pared by 5 bases and J by 4 bases, with 8 bases of the junction left unmatched. This CDR3 comprises 15 residues.

The chain links TRBV10-2 to TRBJ1-5; 7 nucleotides match TRBD1. The CDR3 runs 14 residues. Trimming at V came to 2 bases and at J to 7 bases, leaving 5 bases not matched to a gene. The germline V gene encodes CDR1 WSHSY and CDR2 SAAADI. As DNA, the CDR3 is TGCGCCAGCAGTGAGACAGGGGTGGGGCAGCCCCAGCATTTT. Translating gives CASSETGVGQPQHF.

The V and J genes are TRBV7-2 and TRBJ2-5, with 8 nucleotides matching TRBD2. The V segment lost 4 bases and the J segment 2 bases; nucleotides outside the gene matches: 12. Germline V gene data show CDR1 as SGHTA and CDR2 as FQGNSA. This CDR3 has 17 amino acids. The CDR3 loop reads CASSSGISGGPQETQYF. CDR3 DNA sequence: TGTGCCAGCAGCTCCGGTATCAGCGGGGGCCCTCAAGAGACCCAGTACTTC.

V is TRBV5-1 and J is TRBJ1-1, with TRBD1 as a possible D gene (5 bases). Between the trimmed V and J ends, which lost 5 bases and 4 bases, there was a span of 12 bases. CDR3 size: 13 residues. Germline V gives CDR1 SGHRS, CDR2 YFSETQ. The CDR3, as DNA: TGCGCCAGCAGGGGGGGGTTTGGCACTGAAGCTTTCTTT. It is translated as CASRGGFGTEAFF.

This sequence joins TRBV7-9 and TRBJ1-2; D unclear. The CDR3 runs 14 residues. Per the germline V gene, CDR1 is SEHNR and CDR2 is FQNEAQ (reference sequence). V lost 5 bases, J lost 4 bases, and 14 bases lay in between. CDR3 residues: CASSLHGISYGYTF. Here the CDR3 DNA reads TGTGCCAGCAGCCTACACGGGATTAGCTATGGCTACACCTTC.

The chain joins TRBV2 to TRBJ1-1, with D perhaps matching TRBD1 (6 bases). CDR1 SNHLY and CDR2 FYNNEI come from the germline V gene. CDR3 length equals 14 residues. The ends were cut back, 6 bases at V and 1 base at J, with 12 bases in the middle. DNA of the CDR3: TGTGCCAGCAGACTTTGGACAGCGAACACTGAAGCTTTCTTT. Protein sequence: CASRLWTANTEAFF.

J is TRBJ2-4 and V is TRBV6-5; D could derive from TRBD1 or TRBD2 (5 bases each). There are 14 residues in the CDR3. Between the trimmed V and J ends, which lost 6 bases and 5 bases, there was a span of 14 bases. Germline assignment: CDR1 MNHEY and CDR2 SVGAGI. CDR3 DNA: TGTGCCAGCAGGGCCCCCGGGACCGAAAACATTCAGTACTTC. It codes for CASRAPGTENIQYF.

V usage is TRBV9 and J usage is TRBJ1-2; D call uncertain. Germline V CDR1 and CDR2: SGDLS, YYNGEE. Trimming took 2 bases from V and 4 from J, leaving 9 bases between them. The CDR3 sequence is 13 residues long. This CDR3 reads CASSVNAGYGYTF. The CDR3 coding sequence is TGTGCCAGCAGCGTTAATGCCGGCTATGGCTACACCTTC.

V gene TRBV5-8 combines with J gene TRBJ1-2, with 7 bases matching TRBD1. Germline V gene lookup returns CDR1 SGHTS and CDR2 YDEGEE. The V segment lost 0 bases and the J segment 12 bases; nucleotides outside the gene matches: 11. This CDR3 spans 14 amino acids. The CDR3 protein is CASSLAWSGGTHTF. DNA of the CDR3: TGTGCCAGCAGCTTGGCCTGGTCAGGGGGAACGCACACCTTC.

This clone was seen a few times. J is TRBJ1-5 and V is TRBV2, with D possibly TRBD1 on 5 matching bases. CDR3 length equals 13 residues. V gave up 6 bases and J gave up 3 bases, with 9 bases separating them. Germline V gene lookup returns CDR1 SNHLY and CDR2 FYNNEI. The CDR3, as DNA: TGTGCCAGCAGCCAGGGAAACAATCAGCCCCAGCATTTT. Protein sequence: CASSQGNNQPQHF.

This clone was seen only once. The chain carries TRBV6-5 and TRBJ1-1; D is unclear. The CDR3 length is 11 residues. Trimming removed 5 bases from V and 8 bases from J, with 9 bases in between. CDR1 MNHEY and CDR2 SVGAGI come from the germline V gene. The CDR3 sequence: CASSKAAEAFF. The CDR3 DNA follows: TGTGCCAGCAGTAAGGCGGCAGAAGCTTTCTTT.

The rearrangement links TRBV9 to TRBJ1-4, with TRBD1 as a possible D gene (5 bases). Deletions cut 4 bases from V and 6 bases from J, with 16 bases between. This CDR3 is built from 15 residues. Germline CDR1 and CDR2: SGDLS and YYNGEE. The CDR3 nucleotides read TGTGCCAGCAGCTATGGGGACGGAGTAGATGAAAAACTGTTTTTT. Encoded protein: CASSYGDGVDEKLFF.

The chain has TRBV18 and TRBJ1-1; 9 bases are a match to TRBD1. Germline assignment: CDR1 KGHSH and CDR2 LQKENI. Unmatched junction bases numbered 4, after V lost 3 bases and J lost 11 bases. This CDR3 region has 12 residues. CDR3 coding DNA: TGTGCCAGCTCACCGGGACAGGGCTTTGCTTTCTTT. Protein product: CASSPGQGFAFF.

This chain links TRBV29-1 with TRBJ2-1, with D tentatively TRBD2 (6 bases). In germline, CDR1 is SQVTM, CDR2 ANQGSEA. V lost 0 bases, J lost 0 bases, and 6 bases lay in between. The CDR3 sequence is 14 residues long. CDR3 protein: CSVEEGGSYNEQFF. The CDR3 nucleotides read TGCAGCGTTGAAGAGGGAGGCTCCTACAATGAGCAGTTCTTC.